These 26 T cell receptor beta chains came from one sample sequenced in a study of CD4 and CD8 cells across lung adenocarcinoma regions. TCRdb itself ran the PCR reads through MiXCR, one entry per CDR3 protein. This table holds 25,000 to 30,000 distinct CDR3 sequences, about half found once. Sequencing was carried out using CD8+ T cells from the center of a lung tumor. The receptors stem from a male donor with lung adenocarcinoma. The CD4 and CD8 labels of this study may be unreliable.

V gene TRBV11-2 combines with J gene TRBJ2-3, with 12 bases matching TRBD2. The CDR3 is 15 residues long. CDR1 and CDR2 (germline): SGHAT, FQNNGV. V shed 5 bases, J shed 4 bases, and the junction held 4 bases outside the gene matches. In DNA form, the CDR3 reads TGTGCCAGCAGCACTCTAGCGGGAGGGGCAGATACGCAGTATTTT. It translates to CASSTLAGGADTQYF.

Details on this clonotype: One end of the junction varies from germline; a read error may be responsible. The rearrangement links TRBV6-1 to TRBJ2-5; the D gene is possibly TRBD2 (6 bases). This CDR3 comprises 16 residues. The germline V gene encodes CDR1 MNHNS and CDR2 SASEGT. The CDR3 sequence is CASSGAGGGDQETQYF. In DNA, the CDR3 is TGTGCCAGCAGTGGGGCCGGGGGAGGTGACCAAGAGACGCAGTACTTC.

The chain recombines TRBV6-1 with TRBJ2-4, with TRBD2 as a possible D gene (6 bases). CDR1 and CDR2 from the germline V gene are MNHNS and SASEGT. V was shortened by 0 bases and J by 13 bases, with 25 bases between the two germline ends. The CDR3 sequence is 17 residues long. CDR3 sequence reads: CASSEAPGVGAKDTQYF. As DNA, the CDR3 is TGTGCCAGCAGTGAAGCGCCGGGGGTGGGCGCCAAAGATACGCAGTACTTC.

The V and J genes are TRBV10-1 and TRBJ2-1; D call uncertain. Germline V gives CDR1 WNHNN, CDR2 SYGVQD (reference sequence). The length of the CDR3 is 14 residues. Trimming removed 2 bases at V and 9 bases at J, with 14 bases between. CDR3 in DNA: TGCGCCAGCAGTGAGAATTTGCTCTTTGGTGAGCAGTTCTTC. Encoded protein: CASSENLLFGEQFF.

Points on this clonotype: At one of its ends the junction is not consistent with the germline gene, which may arise from a read error. The V gene is TRBV6-1, the J gene TRBJ2-1; D is perhaps TRBD1 or TRBD2 (5 bases each). The CDR3 is made up of 16 amino acids. Germline CDR1 and CDR2: MNHNS and SASEGT. This CDR3 is CASSESGTWVENTQYF. DNA of the CDR3: TGTGCCAGCAGTGAATCGGGGACGTGGGTTGAAAATACTCAGTATTTC.

For this clonotype: It may be a read error: a sequence one base away is much more abundant. The chain carries TRBV7-2 and TRBJ2-5; TRBD1 agrees at 8 bases. The DNA end favors TRBJ2-7, so the J call may be wrong. The CDR3 is 15 amino acids. CDR1 and CDR2 (germline): SGHTA, FQGNSA. Here the CDR3 reads CTSSLGRTGIYEQYF. CDR3 in DNA: TGTACCAGCAGCTTAGGGCGGACAGGGATCTACGAGCAGTACTTC.

This clonotype turned up a few times. The V gene is TRBV6-1, the J gene TRBJ2-5, with 7 positions matching TRBD1. This CDR3 is built from 16 residues. The junction had 5 bases not matched to a gene; V was cut back by 0 bases and J by 1 base. The germline V gene has CDR1 MNHNS and CDR2 SASEGT. Here the CDR3 DNA reads TGTGCCAGCAGTGAAGCCCAGACAGGGAGCCAAGAGACCCAGTACTTC. This sequence encodes CASSEAQTGSQETQYF.

This clonotype was found a few times. The CDR3 sequence: CATRDQLAGKETQYF. CDR3 DNA: TGTGCCACCAGAGACCAACTAGCGGGAAAAGAGACCCAGTACTTC. The genes are TRBV15 and TRBJ2-5; 10 bases match TRBD2. Per the germline V gene, CDR1 is LNHNV and CDR2 is YYDKDF (reference sequence). Trimming took 6 bases from V and 3 from J; bases not matched to a gene: 7. The CDR3 extends over 15 amino acids.

This clonotype showed up many times. The chain combines TRBV6-1 with TRBJ1-5; a weak D match, TRBD1 (6 bases). This CDR3 has 15 residues. V was shortened by 1 base and J by 3 bases, with 10 bases between the two germline ends. In germline, CDR1 is MNHNS, CDR2 SASEGT. The CDR3 region is CASSEVYRANQPQHF. CDR3 coding DNA: TGTGCCAGCAGTGAAGTTTACAGGGCCAATCAGCCCCAGCATTTT.

By sample share, this clonotype is medium-sized. The rearrangement links TRBV7-2 to TRBJ2-3, with D perhaps TRBD2 (5 bases). This CDR3 spans 15 amino acids. V lost 4 bases to trimming and J lost 5 bases, with 16 bases between them. Germline V gene lookup returns CDR1 SGHTA and CDR2 FQGNSA. CDR3 nucleotide sequence: TGTGCCAGCAGCTCGAGATCTAGCTCCGGAGATACGCAGTATTTT. The encoded protein is CASSSRSSSGDTQYF.

In its sample, this clonotype was seen many times. The J gene is TRBJ2-5, the V gene TRBV7-8; 7 positions agree with TRBD2. V was pared by 4 bases and J by 2 bases, with 10 bases of the junction left unmatched. The CDR3 covers 16 residues. Germline V gives CDR1 SGHVS, CDR2 FQNEAQ. Written as DNA, the CDR3 is TGTGCCAGCAGCTCCTTAGCGGGCTTCGATCAAGAGACCCAGTACTTC. This gives the protein CASSSLAGFDQETQYF. Full variable domain (rest looked up from reference TRBV7-8 and TRBJ2-5): GAGVSQSPRYKVAKRGQDVALRCDPISGHVSLFWYQQALGQGPEFLTYFQNEAQLDKSGLPSDRFFAERPEGSVSTLKIQRTQQEDSAVYLCASSSLAGFDQETQYFGPGTRLLVL.

V gene TRBV4-1 combines with J gene TRBJ2-5; 10 bases are a match to TRBD1. The J call is uncertain, as TRBJ2-7 better fits the DNA end. Per the germline V gene, CDR1 is MGHRA and CDR2 is YSYEKL. This CDR3 has 21 residues. The CDR3 DNA follows: TGCGCCAGCAGCCAACCTCGAGCCGGGACAGGGGCGCCGTTAGAGGGTTACGAGCAGTACTTC. It translates to CASSQPRAGTGAPLEGYEQYF.

By share, this clonotype ranks as medium-sized (0.01 to 0.1%). The genes are TRBV6-4 and TRBJ2-2; the D gene could be TRBD1 or TRBD2 (6 bases each). V lost 4 bases to trimming and J lost 5 bases, with 14 bases between them. Per germline, CDR1 MRHNA and CDR2 SNTAGT. CDR3 length equals 15 residues. The CDR3 bases are TGTGCCAGCAGTGCCGAAACAGGGAGGACCGGGGAGCTGTTTTTT. The encoded protein is CASSAETGRTGELFF.

This clonotype was recorded at least ten times. The rearrangement joins TRBV7-9 to TRBJ1-2; 7 bases agree with TRBD1. V shed 4 bases, J shed 8 bases, and the junction held 7 bases outside the gene matches. The germline V gene encodes CDR1 SEHNR and CDR2 FQNEAQ (reference sequence). The CDR3 totals 13 residues. The CDR3 nucleotides read TGTGCCAGCAGCTCTACAGGGGTTTGGGGCTACACCTTC. Its translation is CASSSTGVWGYTF.

The rearrangement uses TRBV6-1 and TRBJ2-4, with D possibly called TRBD1 or TRBD2 (5 bases each). The V end was cut by 0 bases, the J end by 10 bases, with 19 bases between. The CDR3 has 16 residues. Germline V lookup: CDR1 MNHNS, CDR2 SASEGT. The CDR3 protein is CASSEAGLGVEDIQYF. For the CDR3, the DNA is TGTGCCAGCAGTGAAGCGGGGCTGGGGGTCGAGGATATTCAGTACTTC.

As regards this clonotype: A junction end diverges from the germline sequence, so it may reflect a read error. The chain joins TRBV27 to TRBJ2-5; possibly TRBD1 for D (6 bases). The CDR3 has 14 amino acids. The germline gives CDR1 MNHEY, CDR2 SMNVEV (reference sequence). The CDR3, as DNA: TGTGCGGGGATTGGGGGCCGTGACCCAGAGACCCAGTACTTT. Residues: CAGIGGRDPETQYF.

The chain employs TRBV28 and TRBJ2-1; 10 positions agree with TRBD2. Germline CDR1 reads MDHEN; CDR2 reads SYDVKM. Losses at the gene ends were 3 bases for V and 10 bases for J; bases not matched to a gene: 9. The CDR3 length is 15 residues. In DNA form, the CDR3 reads TGTGCCAGCAGTTTTTGGCTAGCGGGAGCGGAGGAGCAGTTCTTC. It is translated as CASSFWLAGAEEQFF.

The V gene is TRBV14, the J gene TRBJ2-1, with TRBD2 matching 7 bases. Germline CDR1 is SGHDN and CDR2 is FVKESK. Unmatched junction bases numbered 4, after V lost 3 bases and J lost 5 bases. The CDR3 runs to 14 residues. The CDR3 reads CASSQGGRHNEQFF. The CDR3 nucleotides are TGTGCCAGCAGCCAGGGCGGGAGACACAATGAGCAGTTCTTC.

CDR3 loop: CASSYGPLSSYNEQFF. For the CDR3, the DNA is TGCGCCAGCAGTTACGGCCCCCTAAGCTCCTACAATGAGCAGTTCTTC. V is TRBV10-1 and J is TRBJ2-1; D unresolved. V was shortened by 5 bases and J by 0 bases, with 14 bases between the two germline ends. The CDR3 consists of 16 residues. Germline CDR1 and CDR2: WNHNN and SYGVQD (reference sequence).

The chain joins TRBV27 to TRBJ2-4, with TRBD2 as a possible D gene (7 bases). V dropped 5 bases and J dropped 13 bases, with 24 bases sitting between them. The CDR3 runs to 15 residues. CDR1 MNHEY and CDR2 SMNVEV come from the germline V gene (reference sequence). CDR3 bases: TGTGCCAGCAGTCCGGGGGGCCGTGGGCAAAAGATCCAGTACTTC. This translates into CASSPGGRGQKIQYF.

V gene TRBV6-1 combines with J gene TRBJ2-1; 7 nucleotides align to TRBD2. J lost 7 bases, V lost 6 bases, and 15 bases had no gene match. The CDR3 spans 16 residues. Looked up from germline, CDR1 is MNHNS and CDR2 is SASEGT. Written as DNA, the CDR3 is TGTGCCAGCAGGTCACCGCTGCGGGAGAGGGGTAATGAGCAGTTCTTC. Translated, it gives CASRSPLRERGNEQFF.

This clonotype was seen at least ten times. A read error may account for a junction end that differs from germline. This chain links TRBV11-2 with TRBJ2-1; 8 bases map to TRBD2. This CDR3 is 13 amino acids long. CDR1 and CDR2 from the germline V gene are SGHAT and FQNNGV. In DNA, the CDR3 is TGTGCCAGCAGCCTAGAACCGGGAGGGCCCCGTGTCTTC. This sequence encodes CASSLEPGGPRVF.

The count of this clonotype is one. The rearrangement joins TRBV27 to TRBJ2-5, with D possibly being TRBD2 (6 bases). This CDR3 has 15 residues. CDR1 is MNHEY and CDR2 is SMNVEV in the germline V gene (reference sequence). V lost 4 bases and J lost 2, with 14 bases in between. This CDR3 reads CASSYSAGGQETQYF. CDR3 in DNA: TGTGCCAGCAGTTATTCGGCCGGGGGACAAGAGACCCAGTACTTC.

The V gene is TRBV6-1, the J gene TRBJ2-4; D may correspond to TRBD1 or TRBD2 (5 bases each). Trimming pared 8 bases from V and 0 bases from J, leaving 14 bases between. Looked up from germline, CDR1 is MNHNS and CDR2 is SASEGT. The CDR3 runs to 15 residues. The CDR3 region has the DNA TGTGCCAGCGCCACGGGGCGGCGAGCCAAAAACATTCAGTACTTC. Translating gives CASATGRRAKNIQYF.

A note on this clonotype: At one boundary the junction diverges from the germline segment, which might be a read error. The chain recombines TRBV6-1 with TRBJ2-5; D unclear. The CDR3 is made up of 12 amino acids. Germline lookup yields CDR1 MNHNS and CDR2 SASEGT. The CDR3 nucleotides read TGTGCCAGCAGTGAAAGTGTAGGGTCGCGATTCTTC. Protein sequence: CASSESVGSRFF.

The sample holds many counts of this clonotype. The gene calls are TRBV12-3 or TRBV12-4 and TRBJ2-5; 8 positions agree with TRBD2. The CDR3 has 11 residues. The trim removed 3 bases at V and 14 bases at J, leaving 5 bases unmatched. The CDR3 sequence is CASSLSTSAYF. CDR3 nucleotides: TGTGCCAGCAGTTTGTCGACTAGCGCCTACTTC.